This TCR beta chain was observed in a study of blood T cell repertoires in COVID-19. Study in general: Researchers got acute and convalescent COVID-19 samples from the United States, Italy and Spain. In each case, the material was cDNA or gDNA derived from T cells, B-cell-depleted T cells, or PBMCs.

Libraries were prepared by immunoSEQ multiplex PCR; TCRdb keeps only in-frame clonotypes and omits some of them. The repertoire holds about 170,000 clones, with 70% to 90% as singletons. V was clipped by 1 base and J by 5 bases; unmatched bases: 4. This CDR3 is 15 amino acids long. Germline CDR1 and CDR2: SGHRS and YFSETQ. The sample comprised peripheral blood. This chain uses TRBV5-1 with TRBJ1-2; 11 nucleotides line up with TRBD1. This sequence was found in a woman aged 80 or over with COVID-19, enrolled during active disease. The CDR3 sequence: CASSLTGTGGYGYTF. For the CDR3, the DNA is TGCGCCAGCAGCTTGACCGGGACAGGGGGGTATGGCTACACCTTC.